This TCR beta chain was captured in a study of blood T cell repertoires in COVID-19. Study summary: Whether acute or convalescent, the COVID-19 samples came from the United States, Italy and Spain. PBMCs, B-cell-depleted T cells, or T cells provided the cDNA or gDNA that made up the material.

Germline CDR1 is MNHNS and CDR2 is SASEGT. The CDR3 extends over 14 amino acids. Trimming removed 3 bases from V and 1 base from J, with 9 bases in between. Original data processing: Quantification of nucleated cells was approximated via reference gene primer amplification. The data were produced by immunoSEQ multiplex PCR, yet TCRdb's version contains in-frame clones alone and is incomplete. That table gives V, J and clone size, and the DNA gave D and trimming. The table records 60,000 to 70,000 clones, 80% to 90% of them present only once. This clonotype was obtained from a woman aged 55-70 years with acute or convalescent COVID-19. Material for sequencing was peripheral blood. The chain couples TRBV6-1 to TRBJ1-1; no clear D. The chain's CDR3 is CASSDDGENTEAFF. In nucleotides, the CDR3 is TGTGCCAGCAGTGATGACGGAGAGAACACTGAAGCTTTCTTT.